Listed below are T cell receptor beta chains from one sample, sequenced in a study of shared clonotypes between healthy human individuals. Sequenced by immunoSEQ multiplex PCR; TCRdb stores in-frame clones only, minus some. The data hold a few million clones, with roughly 95% observed a single time. Sequencing used naive CD8+ T cells from PBMCs. Source of these receptors: a man between 18 and 29 years old in good health. Some clones in this sample may be carry-over from other donors' samples. Each CDR3 is given with its conserved first and last residue. The D gene is left open where the match is weak. The size of a clone is reported for some rows only, either as once, few or many, or as a class for expanded clones.

V gene: TRBV7-9
D gene: TRBD1
J gene: TRBJ1-4
CDR3 length: 14
clone size: NA
CDR3 DNA: TGTGCCAGCAGCCAACAGGGGGTGGAAGAAAAACTGTTTTTT
CDR3 protein: CASSQQGVEEKLFF

V gene: TRBV7-9
D gene: TRBD2
J gene: TRBJ2-7
CDR3 length: 13
clone size: NA
CDR3 DNA: TGTGCCAGCCTGGGGCTAGCGGGTTACGAGCAGTACTTC
CDR3 protein: CASLGLAGYEQYF

V gene: TRBV7-8
D gene: NA
J gene: TRBJ2-7
CDR3 length: 14
clone size: NA
CDR3 DNA: TGTGCCAGCAGCTTAGAGAGGGGCGGGTACGAGCAGTACTTC
CDR3 protein: CASSLERGGYEQYF

V gene: TRBV9
D gene: TRBD2
J gene: TRBJ2-3
CDR3 length: 15
clone size: NA
CDR3 DNA: TGTGCCAGCAGTGTCGGGGGACTAGTTCAGGATACGCAGTATTTT
CDR3 protein: CASSVGGLVQDTQYF

V gene: TRBV11-1
D gene: NA
J gene: TRBJ2-7
CDR3 length: 13
clone size: NA
CDR3 DNA: TGTGCCAGCAGCTCTCTCCGGACTTACGAGCAGTACTTC
CDR3 protein: CASSSLRTYEQYF

V gene: TRBV19
D gene: NA
J gene: TRBJ1-1
CDR3 length: 13
clone size: NA
CDR3 DNA: TGTGCCAGTAGTATAGCCCCCGGGCCCGAAGCTTTCTTT
CDR3 protein: CASSIAPGPEAFF

V gene: TRBV19
D gene: TRBD2
J gene: TRBJ2-7
CDR3 length: 16
clone size: NA
CDR3 DNA: TGTGCCAGTAGTGTGGGACTAGCGGGATTCCTCCACGAGCAGTACTTC
CDR3 protein: CASSVGLAGFLHEQYF

V gene: TRBV2
D gene: TRBD2
J gene: TRBJ2-2
CDR3 length: 18
clone size: NA
CDR3 DNA: TGTGCCAGCAGTGAGGGGATCCCGGGGGGAAGGAACACCGGGGAGCTGTTTTTT
CDR3 protein: CASSEGIPGGRNTGELFF

V gene: TRBV5-1
D gene: NA
J gene: TRBJ2-3
CDR3 length: 14
clone size: NA
CDR3 DNA: TGCGCCAGCAGCTCTCCTAGTTGGCCAGATACGCAGTATTTT
CDR3 protein: CASSSPSWPDTQYF

V gene: TRBV28
D gene: NA
J gene: TRBJ1-4
CDR3 length: 16
clone size: NA
CDR3 DNA: TGTGCCAGCAGGCCCGTGGACAGACCGCTGAATGAAAAACTGTTTTTT
CDR3 protein: CASRPVDRPLNEKLFF

V gene: TRBV30
D gene: NA
J gene: TRBJ1-1
CDR3 length: 13
clone size: few
CDR3 DNA: TGTGCCTGGAGTGTAGGGGTTTACCCTGAAGCTTTCTTT
CDR3 protein: CAWSVGVYPEAFF

V gene: TRBV5-6
D gene: TRBD2
J gene: TRBJ2-7
CDR3 length: 16
clone size: NA
CDR3 DNA: TGTGCCAGCAGCTTTCATCCTAGCGGGATGAGGAACGAGCAGTACTTC
CDR3 protein: CASSFHPSGMRNEQYF

V gene: TRBV7-2
D gene: NA
J gene: TRBJ2-1
CDR3 length: 14
clone size: NA
CDR3 DNA: TGTGCCAGCAGCTTAGGAGGGTTCGGGAATGAGCAGTTCTTC
CDR3 protein: CASSLGGFGNEQFF

V gene: TRBV5-1
D gene: TRBD2
J gene: TRBJ2-7
CDR3 length: 15
clone size: NA
CDR3 DNA: TGCGCCAGCAGCTTGACTAGCGGGAAGGGGTACGAGCAGTACTTC
CDR3 protein: CASSLTSGKGYEQYF

V gene: TRBV4-2
D gene: NA
J gene: TRBJ2-1
CDR3 length: 18
clone size: NA
CDR3 DNA: TGTGCCAGCAGCCAAGAACTGTGGGGGCCAATCTCCTACAATGAGCAGTTCTTC
CDR3 protein: CASSQELWGPISYNEQFF

V gene: TRBV7-2
D gene: TRBD2
J gene: TRBJ2-1
CDR3 length: 16
clone size: NA
CDR3 DNA: TGTGCCAGCAGCCGGGGACTAGCGGGATATTACAATGAGCAGTTCTTC
CDR3 protein: CASSRGLAGYYNEQFF

V gene: TRBV7-3
D gene: TRBD2
J gene: TRBJ2-6
CDR3 length: 17
clone size: NA
CDR3 DNA: TGTGCCAGCAGCCCCCTTGGCGGGGGAGCTGGGGCCAACGTCCTGACTTTC
CDR3 protein: CASSPLGGGAGANVLTF

V gene: TRBV5-5
D gene: NA
J gene: TRBJ1-5
CDR3 length: 12
clone size: NA
CDR3 DNA: TGTGCCAGCAGCGAGACAGATCAGCCCCAGCATTTT
CDR3 protein: CASSETDQPQHF

V gene: TRBV27
D gene: NA
J gene: TRBJ1-3
CDR3 length: 14
clone size: NA
CDR3 DNA: TGTGCCAGCAGGGCGTACGAGACGGGAAACACCATATATTTT
CDR3 protein: CASRAYETGNTIYF

V gene: TRBV19
D gene: NA
J gene: TRBJ1-4
CDR3 length: 16
clone size: once
CDR3 DNA: TGTGCCAGTACAAGAGGGGCACAGACAACTAATGAAAAACTGTTTTTT
CDR3 protein: CASTRGAQTTNEKLFF

V gene: TRBV7-2
D gene: NA
J gene: TRBJ1-1
CDR3 length: 14
clone size: NA
CDR3 DNA: TGTGCCAGCAGCTTAGGCAGGCCAAACACTGAAGCTTTCTTT
CDR3 protein: CASSLGRPNTEAFF

V gene: TRBV29-1
D gene: TRBD2
J gene: TRBJ2-1
CDR3 length: 14
clone size: NA
CDR3 DNA: TGCAGCGTTGTCCCTAGCGGGGGCTACAATGAGCAGTTCTTC
CDR3 protein: CSVVPSGGYNEQFF

V gene: TRBV9
D gene: NA
J gene: TRBJ2-7
CDR3 length: 15
clone size: NA
CDR3 DNA: TGTGCCAGCAGCGTATCGGCGGACGCTAGCTACGAGCAGTACTTC
CDR3 protein: CASSVSADASYEQYF

V gene: TRBV13
D gene: TRBD1
J gene: TRBJ2-1
CDR3 length: 14
clone size: NA
CDR3 DNA: TGTGCCAGCAGCTCCCGGACAGGGTACAATGAGCAGTTCTTC
CDR3 protein: CASSSRTGYNEQFF

V gene: TRBV5-1
D gene: NA
J gene: TRBJ2-3
CDR3 length: 15
clone size: NA
CDR3 DNA: TGCGCCAGCACCCGTCTAGCGTTGGGCGCAGATACGCAGTATTTT
CDR3 protein: CASTRLALGADTQYF

V gene: TRBV5-6
D gene: TRBD1
J gene: TRBJ2-5
CDR3 length: 15
clone size: NA
CDR3 DNA: TGTGCCAGCAGCTGGCGGGACAGGGGGCGAGAGACCCAGTACTTC
CDR3 protein: CASSWRDRGRETQYF

V gene: TRBV9
D gene: TRBD2
J gene: TRBJ2-7
CDR3 length: 14
clone size: NA
CDR3 DNA: TGTGCCAGCAGCTACGGGACTAGCGGGCGCGAGCAGTACTTC
CDR3 protein: CASSYGTSGREQYF

V gene: TRBV27
D gene: NA
J gene: TRBJ2-1
CDR3 length: 16
clone size: NA
CDR3 DNA: TGTGCCAGCAGTGCCATCCCAGCGGCGGCCTACAATGAGCAGTTCTTC
CDR3 protein: CASSAIPAAAYNEQFF

V gene: TRBV5-1
D gene: NA
J gene: TRBJ2-7
CDR3 length: 15
clone size: once
CDR3 DNA: TGCGCCAGCAGCTTGGCCCGGGACGGGCGCTACGAGCAGTACTTC
CDR3 protein: CASSLARDGRYEQYF

V gene: TRBV9
D gene: NA
J gene: TRBJ2-3
CDR3 length: 17
clone size: NA
CDR3 DNA: TGTGCCAGCAGCGTACTTCCAGGCCGGCCAATCACAGATACGCAGTATTTT
CDR3 protein: CASSVLPGRPITDTQYF

V gene: TRBV6-6
D gene: NA
J gene: TRBJ2-7
CDR3 length: 14
clone size: NA
CDR3 DNA: TGTGCCAGCAGTCCGGCCGGAGGGGGTTACGAGCAGTACTTC
CDR3 protein: CASSPAGGGYEQYF

V gene: TRBV2
D gene: NA
J gene: TRBJ2-7
CDR3 length: 13
clone size: NA
CDR3 DNA: TGTGCCAGTCTCGACCCGGTATTACGCGAGCAGTACTTC
CDR3 protein: CASLDPVLREQYF

V gene: TRBV28
D gene: TRBD2
J gene: TRBJ2-4
CDR3 length: 18
clone size: NA
CDR3 DNA: TGTGCCAGCAGGACCCCGGGACTATCTATCCTAGCCAAAAACATTCAGTACTTC
CDR3 protein: CASRTPGLSILAKNIQYF

V gene: TRBV7-7
D gene: NA
J gene: TRBJ2-1
CDR3 length: 14
clone size: NA
CDR3 DNA: TGTGCCAGCAGCTTAGGCAGACCTCCCCATGAGCAGTTCTTC
CDR3 protein: CASSLGRPPHEQFF

V gene: TRBV7-9
D gene: NA
J gene: TRBJ1-2
CDR3 length: 14
clone size: NA
CDR3 DNA: TGTGCCAGCAGCTTAGAGGGCCCCCGCGGGGGCTACACCTTC
CDR3 protein: CASSLEGPRGGYTF

V gene: TRBV27
D gene: NA
J gene: TRBJ1-1
CDR3 length: 16
clone size: NA
CDR3 DNA: TGTGCCAGCAGGTCCTTTGACGGATACATGAACACTGAAGCTTTCTTT
CDR3 protein: CASRSFDGYMNTEAFF

V gene: TRBV4-1
D gene: NA
J gene: TRBJ2-5
CDR3 length: 15
clone size: NA
CDR3 DNA: TGCGCCAGCAGCCAAGGGGACGGGAGCCAGGAGACCCAGTACTTC
CDR3 protein: CASSQGDGSQETQYF

V gene: TRBV4-1
D gene: NA
J gene: TRBJ1-2
CDR3 length: 14
clone size: NA
CDR3 DNA: TGCGCCAGCAGCCAAGTGGGATTTAACTATGGCTACACCTTC
CDR3 protein: CASSQVGFNYGYTF

V gene: TRBV19
D gene: NA
J gene: TRBJ2-7
CDR3 length: 12
clone size: NA
CDR3 DNA: TGTGCCAGTTCCGTGGGGGGTAGCGAGCAGTACTTC
CDR3 protein: CASSVGGSEQYF

V gene: TRBV29-1
D gene: NA
J gene: TRBJ1-2
CDR3 length: 12
clone size: once
CDR3 DNA: TGCAGCGTTGTGGTCGTCAGCTATGGCTACACCTTC
CDR3 protein: CSVVVVSYGYTF

V gene: TRBV30
D gene: NA
J gene: TRBJ1-5
CDR3 length: 13
clone size: NA
CDR3 DNA: TGTGCCTGGAGGCTGGGTTCTGATCAGCCCCAGCATTTT
CDR3 protein: CAWRLGSDQPQHF

V gene: TRBV28
D gene: NA
J gene: TRBJ1-2
CDR3 length: 14
clone size: NA
CDR3 DNA: TGTGCCAGCAACCTAGCTCGACAGCTCTATGGCTACACCTTC
CDR3 protein: CASNLARQLYGYTF

V gene: TRBV14
D gene: TRBD2
J gene: TRBJ2-1
CDR3 length: 14
clone size: NA
CDR3 DNA: TGTGCCAGCAGCCAAGCGGGAGGCTCTGGTGAGCAGTTCTTC
CDR3 protein: CASSQAGGSGEQFF

V gene: TRBV4-1
D gene: NA
J gene: TRBJ2-7
CDR3 length: 13
clone size: NA
CDR3 DNA: TGCGCCAGCAGCCAGGGGACTCTCCTCGAGCAGTACTTC
CDR3 protein: CASSQGTLLEQYF

V gene: TRBV27
D gene: NA
J gene: TRBJ2-7
CDR3 length: 13
clone size: NA
CDR3 DNA: TGTGCCAGCAGTTTACCGGACAGTGACGAGCAGTACTTC
CDR3 protein: CASSLPDSDEQYF

V gene: TRBV2
D gene: TRBD1
J gene: TRBJ1-1
CDR3 length: 14
clone size: NA
CDR3 DNA: TGTGCCAGCAAAGGACAGGGAGGGAACACTGAAGCTTTCTTT
CDR3 protein: CASKGQGGNTEAFF

V gene: TRBV7-3
D gene: NA
J gene: TRBJ2-7
CDR3 length: 14
clone size: once
CDR3 DNA: TGTGCCAGCATCACAAGGACGGGGCCCCACGAGCAGTACTTC
CDR3 protein: CASITRTGPHEQYF

V gene: TRBV9
D gene: TRBD1
J gene: TRBJ1-2
CDR3 length: 16
clone size: NA
CDR3 DNA: TGTGCCAGCAGCGACGCAGGGACAGGGGAAGGTAATGGCTACACCTTC
CDR3 protein: CASSDAGTGEGNGYTF

V gene: TRBV27
D gene: TRBD1
J gene: TRBJ2-3
CDR3 length: 15
clone size: NA
CDR3 DNA: TGTGCCAGCAGCCGCCTCGGGACAGACACAGATACGCAGTATTTT
CDR3 protein: CASSRLGTDTDTQYF

V gene: TRBV6-5
D gene: TRBD1
J gene: TRBJ1-1
CDR3 length: 15
clone size: NA
CDR3 DNA: TGTGCCAGCAGTTCACCCGGGACAGGGAACACTGAAGCTTTCTTT
CDR3 protein: CASSSPGTGNTEAFF

V gene: TRBV5-4
D gene: NA
J gene: TRBJ2-1
CDR3 length: 14
clone size: once
CDR3 DNA: TGTGCCAGCAGCCCCGGGAGCTCCTACAATGAGCAGTTCTTC
CDR3 protein: CASSPGSSYNEQFF

V gene: TRBV6-1
D gene: NA
J gene: TRBJ2-2
CDR3 length: 14
clone size: NA
CDR3 DNA: TGTGCCAGCAGCTTAGCCCATACCTCCGGGGAGCTGTTTTTT
CDR3 protein: CASSLAHTSGELFF

V gene: TRBV10-3
D gene: NA
J gene: TRBJ2-1
CDR3 length: 15
clone size: NA
CDR3 DNA: TGTGCCATCAGTTCAACAGCGACGTTATACAATGAGCAGTTCTTC
CDR3 protein: CAISSTATLYNEQFF

V gene: TRBV28
D gene: TRBD1
J gene: TRBJ2-7
CDR3 length: 14
clone size: NA
CDR3 DNA: TGTGCCAGCAGCGATAAGGGACAGCTCTACGAGCAGTACTTC
CDR3 protein: CASSDKGQLYEQYF

V gene: TRBV7-6
D gene: TRBD1
J gene: TRBJ1-1
CDR3 length: 16
clone size: NA
CDR3 DNA: TGTGCCAGCAGCTTATATGATCGGGACAGAAACACTGAAGCTTTCTTT
CDR3 protein: CASSLYDRDRNTEAFF